These T cell receptor beta chains were read from a single sample in a study of T cells after yellow fever vaccination. TCRdb ran MiXCR on the 5' RACE reads and lists one entry per CDR3 protein. The sample has approximately 340,000 distinct CDR3 sequences; about 9.5% are singletons. The sample was PBMCs, taken on the day of the first yellow fever vaccination. These receptors came from a man aged 18 to 30 who received the YFV17D yellow fever vaccine. Both conserved end residues are part of each CDR3. A D gene is named only where the DNA matches it firmly. Clone sizes are given selectively: once, few, many, or a class where the clone is expanded.

clone size: many; V gene: TRBV7-8; J gene: TRBJ2-3; D gene: TRBD1; CDR3 length: 14; CDR3 DNA: TGTGCCAGCAGCTTAGGGACAGGGCGGGATACGCAGTATTTT; CDR3 protein: CASSLGTGRDTQYF
clone size: few; V gene: TRBV28; J gene: TRBJ2-1; D gene: .; CDR3 length: 13; CDR3 DNA: TGTGCCAGCAGGATGCCCGGGAGCAATGAGCAGTTCTTC; CDR3 protein: CASRMPGSNEQFF
clone size: .; V gene: TRBV4-2; J gene: TRBJ2-7; D gene: TRBD1; CDR3 length: 15; CDR3 DNA: TGTGCCAGCAGCCAAGGACAGGGCTTACCCTACGAGCAGTACTTC; CDR3 protein: CASSQGQGLPYEQYF
clone size: few; V gene: TRBV4-1; J gene: TRBJ2-7; D gene: TRBD1; CDR3 length: 15; CDR3 DNA: TGCGCCAGCAGCCAAGTTCAGGGGGCAATCTACGAGCAGTACTTC; CDR3 protein: CASSQVQGAIYEQYF
clone size: .; V gene: TRBV4-3; J gene: TRBJ2-2; D gene: .; CDR3 length: 17; CDR3 DNA: TGCGCCAGCAGCCAAGAAGGCGGGGCAGGGAGGCACGGGGAGCTGTTTTTT; CDR3 protein: CASSQEGGAGRHGELFF
clone size: few; V gene: TRBV20-1; J gene: TRBJ2-3; D gene: .; CDR3 length: 14; CDR3 DNA: TGCAGTGCTAGGTCCAGGAATACCACAGATACGCAGTATTTT; CDR3 protein: CSARSRNTTDTQYF
clone size: .; V gene: TRBV4-2; J gene: TRBJ2-1; D gene: .; CDR3 length: 14; CDR3 DNA: TGTGCCATGAGCCCGCGGGGACAGCACAATGAGCAGTTCTTC; CDR3 protein: CAMSPRGQHNEQFF
clone size: few; V gene: TRBV12-3/TRBV12-4; J gene: TRBJ2-5; D gene: TRBD2; CDR3 length: 17; CDR3 DNA: TGTGCCAGCAGCCCGACTGGACTAGCGGGGGGCCTTGAGACCCAGTACTTC; CDR3 protein: CASSPTGLAGGLETQYF
clone size: few; V gene: TRBV6-5; J gene: TRBJ2-2; D gene: TRBD2; CDR3 length: 16; CDR3 DNA: TGTGCCAGCAGTTCTTGGACTAGCGGGGGGACCGGGGAGCTGTTTTTT; CDR3 protein: CASSSWTSGGTGELFF
clone size: .; V gene: TRBV3-1; J gene: TRBJ1-1; D gene: .; CDR3 length: 12; CDR3 DNA: TGTGCCAGCAGCCAAGGGCCCGGGCCAGCTTTCTTT; CDR3 protein: CASSQGPGPAFF
clone size: few; V gene: TRBV4-2; J gene: TRBJ2-6; D gene: TRBD2; CDR3 length: 17; CDR3 DNA: TGTGCCAGCAGCCAAGTAGGGGACCTAACGGGGGGCAACGTCCTGACTTTC; CDR3 protein: CASSQVGDLTGGNVLTF
clone size: few; V gene: TRBV5-8; J gene: TRBJ1-5; D gene: .; CDR3 length: 14; CDR3 DNA: TGTGCCAGCAATGACGGGACTAACAATCAGCCCCAGCATTTT; CDR3 protein: CASNDGTNNQPQHF
clone size: few; V gene: TRBV7-9; J gene: TRBJ2-3; D gene: .; CDR3 length: 14; CDR3 DNA: TGTGCCAGCAGCGGAAGATACATGGCAGATACGCAGTATTTT; CDR3 protein: CASSGRYMADTQYF
clone size: .; V gene: TRBV4-2; J gene: TRBJ2-3; D gene: .; CDR3 length: 14; CDR3 DNA: TGTGCCAGCCGAGGGGCCCCCCCTATAGATACGCAGTATTTT; CDR3 protein: CASRGAPPIDTQYF
clone size: many; V gene: TRBV10-3; J gene: TRBJ2-7; D gene: TRBD2; CDR3 length: 14; CDR3 DNA: TGTGCCATTAGCGGGGGAGAGGGGCCCTACGAGCAGTACTTC; CDR3 protein: CAISGGEGPYEQYF
clone size: few; V gene: TRBV11-1; J gene: TRBJ2-7; D gene: TRBD2; CDR3 length: 14; CDR3 DNA: TGTGCCAGCAGCTTCCATTGGGGGGGCTACGAGCAGTACTTC; CDR3 protein: CASSFHWGGYEQYF
clone size: few; V gene: TRBV5-1; J gene: TRBJ1-4; D gene: .; CDR3 length: 16; CDR3 DNA: TGCGCCAGCAGCTTGGTCGGCGGCAGACCAAATGAAAAACTGTTTTTT; CDR3 protein: CASSLVGGRPNEKLFF